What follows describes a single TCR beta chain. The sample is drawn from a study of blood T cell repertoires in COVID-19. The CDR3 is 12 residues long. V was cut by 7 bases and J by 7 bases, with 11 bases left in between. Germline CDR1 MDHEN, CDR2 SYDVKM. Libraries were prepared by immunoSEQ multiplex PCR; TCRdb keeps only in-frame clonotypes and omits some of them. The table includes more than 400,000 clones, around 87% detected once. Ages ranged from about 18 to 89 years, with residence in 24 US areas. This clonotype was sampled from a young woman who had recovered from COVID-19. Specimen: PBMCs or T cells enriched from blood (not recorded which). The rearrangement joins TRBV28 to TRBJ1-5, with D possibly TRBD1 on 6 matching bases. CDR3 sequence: CASTEGGQPQHF. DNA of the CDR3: TGTGCCAGCACCGAAGGGGGACAGCCCCAGCATTTT.